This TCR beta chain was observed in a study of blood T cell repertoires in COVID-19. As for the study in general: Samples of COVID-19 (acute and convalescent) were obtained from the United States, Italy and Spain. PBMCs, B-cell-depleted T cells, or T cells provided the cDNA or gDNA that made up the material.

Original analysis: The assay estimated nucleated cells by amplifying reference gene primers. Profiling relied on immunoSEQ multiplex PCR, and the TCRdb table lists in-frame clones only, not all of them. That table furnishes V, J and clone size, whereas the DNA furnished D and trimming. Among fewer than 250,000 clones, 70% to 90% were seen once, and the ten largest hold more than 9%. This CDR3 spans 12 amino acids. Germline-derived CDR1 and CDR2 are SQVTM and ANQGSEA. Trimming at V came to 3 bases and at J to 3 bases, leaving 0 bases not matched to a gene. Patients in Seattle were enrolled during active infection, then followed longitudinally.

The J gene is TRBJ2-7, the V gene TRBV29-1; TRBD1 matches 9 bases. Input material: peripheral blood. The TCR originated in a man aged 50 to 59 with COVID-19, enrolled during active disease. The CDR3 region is CSVETGGYEQYF. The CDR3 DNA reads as TGCAGCGTTGAGACAGGGGGCTACGAGCAGTACTTC.